These 5 T cell receptor beta chains were sequenced from one sample in a study of identical twins. Using its own MiXCR run on the 5' RACE reads, TCRdb lists one record per CDR3 protein. Altogether about 920,000 distinct CDR3 sequences are present, roughly an eighth being singletons, with the ten largest covering around 1.6%. The data were also submitted as part of a second study, on yellow fever vaccine responses in identical twins.

Sequencing used PBMCs. All receptors derive from a woman younger than 30 in good health.

The J gene is TRBJ2-1, the V gene TRBV4-2; a possible D gene is TRBD2 (6 bases). This CDR3 region has 13 residues. The germline V and J ends were trimmed by 1 base and 10 bases, with 11 bases remaining between them. The germline V gene encodes CDR1 LGHNA and CDR2 YNFKEQ. The CDR3 reads CASSQGGLPEQFF. In nucleotides, the CDR3 is TGTGCCAGCAGCCAAGGAGGACTACCGGAGCAGTTCTTC.

In its sample, this clonotype was seen a few times. J is TRBJ2-7 and V is TRBV5-1; 10 nucleotides agree with TRBD1. CDR3 size: 15 residues. V lost 4 bases, J lost 3 bases, and 7 bases stayed unmatched. Germline assignment: CDR1 SGHRS and CDR2 YFSETQ. In DNA form, the CDR3 reads TGCGCCAGCAGCCCTACGGGACAGGGGCACTACGAGCAGTACTTC. Its translation is CASSPTGQGHYEQYF.

In its sample, this clonotype was seen a few times. This sequence joins TRBV4-1 and TRBJ1-2; 9 bases align to TRBD1. The V segment lost 2 bases and the J segment 8 bases; nucleotides outside the gene matches: 6. This CDR3 is built from 14 residues. Germline V gene lookup returns CDR1 MGHRA and CDR2 YSYEKL. The CDR3, as DNA: TGCGCCAGCAGCCAACCCGGGACAGGGAGGGGCTACACCTTC. Translated, it gives CASSQPGTGRGYTF.

This clonotype was picked up a small number of times. DNA of the CDR3: TGCGCCAGCGGATTAGCGGGAGGGCCTAGCGATGAGCAGTTCTTC. Amino acid sequence: CASGLAGGPSDEQFF. The J gene is TRBJ2-1, the V gene TRBV5-1; 11 nucleotides align to TRBD2. V dropped 7 bases and J dropped 8; count of bases not matched to a gene: 11. Germline-derived CDR1 and CDR2 are SGHRS and YFSETQ. CDR3 length equals 15 residues.

This clonotype occurred a few times. In DNA, the CDR3 is TGTGCCAGCAGTCCCGGGGTAGCGGGAGTAGGCGAGCAGTACTTC. Translated: CASSPGVAGVGEQYF. The chain carries TRBV28 and TRBJ2-7; 9 nucleotides agree with TRBD2. Germline-derived CDR1 and CDR2 are MDHEN and SYDVKM. The junction had 11 bases not matched to a gene; V was cut back by 5 bases and J by 6 bases. This CDR3 is built from 15 residues.